This TCR beta chain appears in the sequencing data of a study of shared clonotypes between healthy human individuals. The V segment lost 5 bases and the J segment 6 bases; nucleotides outside the gene matches: 13. Germline V gene lookup returns CDR1 MNHEY and CDR2 SMNVEV (reference sequence). The CDR3 spans 15 residues. The run depth of the assay was deep. Clones were read by immunoSEQ multiplex PCR, and TCRdb kept only the in-frame ones, dropping some. The sample includes around 550,000 clones, 90% to 95% of them seen just once. Naive CD8 cells lacked CD45RO and underwent positive selection for CCR7, leaving out terminally differentiated effector memory CD45RA+ cells.

The gene calls are TRBV27 and TRBJ2-7; 7 positions agree with TRBD2. The sample consisted of naive CD8+ T cells sorted from blood. This receptor was obtained from a woman aged 25 to 39 in good health. CDR3: CASSLAAGGWSEQYF. The CDR3 bases are TGTGCCAGCAGTCTGGCCGCCGGGGGGTGGAGCGAGCAGTACTTC.